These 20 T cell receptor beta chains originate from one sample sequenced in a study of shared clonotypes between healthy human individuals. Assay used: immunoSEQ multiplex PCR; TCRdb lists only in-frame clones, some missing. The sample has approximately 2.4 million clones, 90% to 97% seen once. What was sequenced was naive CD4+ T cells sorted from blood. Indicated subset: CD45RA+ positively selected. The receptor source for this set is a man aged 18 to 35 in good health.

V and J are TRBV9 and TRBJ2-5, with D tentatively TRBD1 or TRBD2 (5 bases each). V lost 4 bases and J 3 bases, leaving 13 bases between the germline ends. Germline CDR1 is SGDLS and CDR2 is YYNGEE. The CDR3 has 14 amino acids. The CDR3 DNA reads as TGTGCCAGCAGCCCGCCAGGGAGAGAAGAGACCCAGTACTTC. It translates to CASSPPGREETQYF.

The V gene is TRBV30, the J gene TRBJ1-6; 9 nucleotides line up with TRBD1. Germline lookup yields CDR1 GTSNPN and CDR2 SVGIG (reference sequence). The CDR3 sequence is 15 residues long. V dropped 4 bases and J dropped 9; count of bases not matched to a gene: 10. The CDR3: CAWTPKTGGGSPLHF. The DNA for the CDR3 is TGTGCCTGGACCCCCAAAACAGGGGGCGGTTCACCCCTCCACTTT.

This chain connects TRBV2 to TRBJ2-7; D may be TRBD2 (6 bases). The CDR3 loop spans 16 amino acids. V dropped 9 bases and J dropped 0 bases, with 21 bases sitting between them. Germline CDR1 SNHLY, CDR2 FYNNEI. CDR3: CASLTPQEGSSYEQYF. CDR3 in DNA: TGTGCCAGTTTGACACCACAGGAGGGGAGCTCCTACGAGCAGTACTTC. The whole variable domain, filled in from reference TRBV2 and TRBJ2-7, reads EPEVTQTPSHQVTQMGQEVILRCVPISNHLYFYWYRQILGQKVEFLVSFYNNEISEKSEIFDDQFSVERPDGSNFTLKIRSTKLEDSAMYFCASLTPQEGSSYEQYFGPGTRLTVT.

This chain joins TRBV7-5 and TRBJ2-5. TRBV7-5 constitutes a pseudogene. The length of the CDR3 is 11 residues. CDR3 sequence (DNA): TGTGCCAGAAGCTTAGTCGAGACCCAGTACTTC. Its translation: CARSLVETQYF.

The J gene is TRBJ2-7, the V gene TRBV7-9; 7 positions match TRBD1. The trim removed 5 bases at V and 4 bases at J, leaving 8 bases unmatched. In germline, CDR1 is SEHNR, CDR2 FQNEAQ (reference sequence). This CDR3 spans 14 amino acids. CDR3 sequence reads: CASSRMVQGYEQYF. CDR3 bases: TGTGCCAGCAGCCGGATGGTACAGGGGTACGAGCAGTACTTC. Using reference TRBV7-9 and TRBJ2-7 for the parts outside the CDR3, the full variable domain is DTGVSQNPRHKITKRGQNVTFRCDPISEHNRLYWYRQTLGQGPEFLTYFQNEAQLEKSRLLSDRFSAERPKGSFSTLEIQRTEQGDSAMYLCASSRMVQGYEQYFGPGTRLTVT.

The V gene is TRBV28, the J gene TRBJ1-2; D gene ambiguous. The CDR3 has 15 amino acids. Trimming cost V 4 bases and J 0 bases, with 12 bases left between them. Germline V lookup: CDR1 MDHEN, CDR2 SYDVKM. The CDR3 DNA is TGTGCCAGCAGTTATCTCTCACTATCTAACTATGGCTACACCTTC. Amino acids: CASSYLSLSNYGYTF.

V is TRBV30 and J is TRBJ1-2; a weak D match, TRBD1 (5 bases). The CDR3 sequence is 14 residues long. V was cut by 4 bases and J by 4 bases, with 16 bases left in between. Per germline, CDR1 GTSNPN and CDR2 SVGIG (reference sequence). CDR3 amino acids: CAWKMRDRPYGYTF. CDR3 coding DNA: TGTGCCTGGAAAATGCGGGACCGGCCCTATGGCTACACCTTC.

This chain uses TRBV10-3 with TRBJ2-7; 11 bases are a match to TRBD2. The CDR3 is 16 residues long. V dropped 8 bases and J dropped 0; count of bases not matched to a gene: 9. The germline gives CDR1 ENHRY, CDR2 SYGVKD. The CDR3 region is CAIGKSLAGGSYEQYF. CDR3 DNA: TGTGCCATCGGCAAATCTCTAGCGGGGGGCTCCTACGAGCAGTACTTC.

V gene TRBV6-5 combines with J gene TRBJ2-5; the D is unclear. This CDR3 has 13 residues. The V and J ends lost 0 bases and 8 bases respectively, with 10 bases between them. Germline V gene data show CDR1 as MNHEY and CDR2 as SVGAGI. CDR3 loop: CASSYSSIGTQYF. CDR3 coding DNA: TGTGCCAGCAGTTACTCTTCAATAGGAACCCAGTACTTC.

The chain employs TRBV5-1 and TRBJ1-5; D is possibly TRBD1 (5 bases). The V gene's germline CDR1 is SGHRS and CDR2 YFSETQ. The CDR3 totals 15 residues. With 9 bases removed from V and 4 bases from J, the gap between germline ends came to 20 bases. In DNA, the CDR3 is TGCGCCACCAGGGAAGCTTTTAGGGGTAATCAGCCCCAGCATTTT. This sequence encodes CATREAFRGNQPQHF.

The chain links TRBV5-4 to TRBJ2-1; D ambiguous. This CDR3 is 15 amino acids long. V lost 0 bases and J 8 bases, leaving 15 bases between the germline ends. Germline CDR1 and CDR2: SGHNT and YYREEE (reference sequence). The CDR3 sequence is CASSLGVSTADEQFF. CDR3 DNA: TGTGCCAGCAGCTTGGGGGTTTCGACCGCCGATGAGCAGTTCTTC.

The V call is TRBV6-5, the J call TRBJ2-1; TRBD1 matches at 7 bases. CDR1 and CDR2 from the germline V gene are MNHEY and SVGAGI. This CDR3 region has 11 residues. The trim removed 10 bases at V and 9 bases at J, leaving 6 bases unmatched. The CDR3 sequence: CATGQAGEQFF. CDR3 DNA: TGTGCCACTGGACAGGCAGGTGAGCAGTTCTTC.

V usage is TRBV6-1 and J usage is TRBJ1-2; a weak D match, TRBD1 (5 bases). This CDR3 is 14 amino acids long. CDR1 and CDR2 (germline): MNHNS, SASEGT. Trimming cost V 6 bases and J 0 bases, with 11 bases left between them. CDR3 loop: CASSPDRSNYGYTF. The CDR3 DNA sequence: TGTGCCAGCAGCCCAGACAGATCTAACTATGGCTACACCTTC.

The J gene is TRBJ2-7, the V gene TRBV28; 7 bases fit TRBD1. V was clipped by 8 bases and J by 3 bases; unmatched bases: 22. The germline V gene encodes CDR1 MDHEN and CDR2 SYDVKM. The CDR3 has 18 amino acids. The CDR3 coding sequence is TGTGCCAGCTACCCTTATGCGGCCGATGGACAGGTATACTACGAGCAGTACTTC. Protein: CASYPYAADGQVYYEQYF.

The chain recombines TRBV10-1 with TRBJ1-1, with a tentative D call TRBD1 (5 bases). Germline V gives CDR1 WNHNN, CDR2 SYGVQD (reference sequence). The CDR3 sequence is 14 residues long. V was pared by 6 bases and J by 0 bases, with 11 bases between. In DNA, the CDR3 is TGCGCCAGCAGCCAGGGATTTATGAACACTGAAGCTTTCTTT. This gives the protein CASSQGFMNTEAFF.

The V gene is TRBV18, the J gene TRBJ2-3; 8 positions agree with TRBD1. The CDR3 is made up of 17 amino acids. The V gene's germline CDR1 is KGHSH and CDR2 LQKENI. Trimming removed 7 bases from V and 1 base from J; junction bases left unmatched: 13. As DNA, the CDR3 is TGTGCCAGCTTCCCAATGCAGGGGGCTTGGGGCACAGATACGCAGTATTTT. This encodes CASFPMQGAWGTDTQYF.

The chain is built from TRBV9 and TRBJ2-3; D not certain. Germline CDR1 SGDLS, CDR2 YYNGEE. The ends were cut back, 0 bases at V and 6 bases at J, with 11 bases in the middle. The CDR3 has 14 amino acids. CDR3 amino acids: CASSVALAPDTQYF. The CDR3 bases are TGTGCCAGCAGCGTAGCACTCGCCCCGGATACGCAGTATTTT. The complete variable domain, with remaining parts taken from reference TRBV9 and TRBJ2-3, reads DSGVTQTPKHLITATGQRVTLRCSPRSGDLSVYWYQQSLDQGLQFLIQYYNGEERAKGNILERFSAQQFPDLHSELNLSSLELGDSALYFCASSVALAPDTQYFGPGTRLTVL.

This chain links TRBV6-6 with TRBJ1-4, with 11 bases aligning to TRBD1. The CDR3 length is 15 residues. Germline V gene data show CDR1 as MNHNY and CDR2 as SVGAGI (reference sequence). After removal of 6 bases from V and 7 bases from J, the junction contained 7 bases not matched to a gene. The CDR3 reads CASRFGQGAGEKLFF. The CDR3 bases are TGTGCCAGCAGGTTCGGACAGGGGGCAGGTGAAAAACTGTTTTTT.

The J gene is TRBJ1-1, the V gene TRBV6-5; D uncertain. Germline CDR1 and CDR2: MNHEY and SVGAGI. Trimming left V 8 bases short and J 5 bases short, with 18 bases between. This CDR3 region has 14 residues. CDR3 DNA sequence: TGTGCCAGCCAAGAGGGCAACAAGGGAACTGAAGCTTTCTTT. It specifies CASQEGNKGTEAFF.

CDR3 amino acids: CASSPWGQGWSEQYF. CDR3 DNA: TGTGCCAGTAGTCCGTGGGGACAGGGATGGAGCGAGCAGTACTTC. V is TRBV19 and J is TRBJ2-7; TRBD1 matches 9 bases. Germline lookup yields CDR1 LNHDA and CDR2 SQIVND (reference sequence). The CDR3 runs 15 residues. With 5 bases clipped from V and 6 bases from J, the junction kept 11 bases outside the gene matches.